These 32 T cell receptor beta chains were all obtained from the same sample, sequenced in a study of technical replicates of blood from a few donors. The assay was immunoSEQ multiplex PCR, and TCRdb's table has in-frame clones only and misses some. Of 65,000 to 75,000 clones in the sample, roughly 86% are singletons; the top ten hold approximately 5.4%. Sequencing was done on a sample of PBMCs. The source of these receptors is a human donor in good health. Some clones in this sample may be carry-over from other donors' samples.

The J gene is TRBJ2-5, the V gene TRBV7-9, with unresolved D. V lost 5 bases and J 3 bases, leaving 10 bases between the germline ends. The CDR3 covers 13 residues. From germline, CDR1 is SEHNR and CDR2 FQNEAQ (reference sequence). DNA of the CDR3: TGTGCCAGCAGCCCGCAAGCGAAAGAGACCCAGTACTTC. Encoded protein: CASSPQAKETQYF. Based on the CDR3 plus reference TRBV7-9 and TRBJ2-5, the full variable domain is DTGVSQNPRHKITKRGQNVTFRCDPISEHNRLYWYRQTLGQGPEFLTYFQNEAQLEKSRLLSDRFSAERPKGSFSTLEIQRTEQGDSAMYLCASSPQAKETQYFGPGTRLLVL.

As DNA, the CDR3 is TGTGCCAGCAGCCCTGCCTCGACAGGGTTGGGAACTGAAGCTTTCTTT. It codes for CASSPASTGLGTEAFF. This chain links TRBV7-6 with TRBJ1-1; 7 bases align to TRBD1. The CDR3 spans 16 residues. Germline V gene data show CDR1 as SGHVS and CDR2 as FNYEAQ. The V gene end was trimmed by 5 bases and the J gene end by 5 bases; junction bases not matched to a gene: 14.

V usage is TRBV4-1 and J usage is TRBJ1-4, with D possibly matching TRBD1 (6 bases). Germline CDR1 and CDR2: MGHRA and YSYEKL. The CDR3 contains 17 residues. V was cut by 1 base and J by 4 bases, with 16 bases left in between. The CDR3 loop reads CASSQGFPGHLNEKLFF. CDR3 in DNA: TGCGCCAGCAGCCAAGGGTTCCCGGGACACCTTAATGAAAAACTGTTTTTT.

This clone is a singleton in its sample. The rearrangement joins TRBV2 to TRBJ2-1, with D tentatively TRBD2 (5 bases). Germline V gene lookup returns CDR1 SNHLY and CDR2 FYNNEI. This CDR3 is built from 14 residues. The V end lost 3 bases, the J end lost 6 bases, and 12 bases lay between the germline ends. CDR3 amino acids: CASSDEGSLNEQFF. As DNA, the CDR3 is TGTGCCAGCAGTGATGAGGGTTCCCTCAATGAGCAGTTCTTC.

The chain carries TRBV10-3 and TRBJ2-1, with 7 bases that match TRBD1. Trimming removed 6 bases from V and 4 bases from J; junction bases left unmatched: 0. Germline CDR1 ENHRY, CDR2 SYGVKD. The CDR3 totals 12 residues. CDR3 in amino acids: CAISRGYNEQFF. CDR3 sequence (DNA): TGTGCCATCAGCAGGGGGTACAATGAGCAGTTCTTC.

This clone has only one observation. The genes are TRBV5-1 and TRBJ2-2; D not resolved. Trimming took off 0 bases at V and 1 base at J, with 4 bases between the two ends. In germline, CDR1 is SGHRS, CDR2 YFSETQ. This CDR3 has 14 residues. CDR3 coding DNA: TGCGCCAGCAGCTTGGACGGGAACACCGGGGAGCTGTTTTTT. This sequence encodes CASSLDGNTGELFF.

The J gene is TRBJ1-1, the V gene TRBV6-5, with 9 bases lining up with TRBD1. CDR3 size: 13 residues. The V gene's germline CDR1 is MNHEY and CDR2 SVGAGI. V gave up 6 bases and J gave up 6 bases; unmatched junction bases: 5. This CDR3 reads CASSRDRVAEAFF. CDR3 DNA: TGTGCCAGCAGCCGGGACAGGGTCGCTGAAGCTTTCTTT.

This clone has just a few counts. The chain links TRBV6-5 to TRBJ2-1; the match to TRBD1 covers 8 bases. Germline lookup yields CDR1 MNHEY and CDR2 SVGAGI. The CDR3 spans 15 residues. The ends lost 6 bases at V and 6 bases at J; junction bases unmatched: 10. CDR3 sequence reads: CASSWTGTLGNEQFF. CDR3 DNA sequence: TGTGCCAGCAGCTGGACAGGGACCTTGGGCAATGAGCAGTTCTTC.

The chain links TRBV4-1 to TRBJ2-1; D gene ambiguous. The V end lost 1 base, the J end lost 5 bases, and 12 bases lay between the germline ends. Germline CDR1 and CDR2: MGHRA and YSYEKL. CDR3 length: 15 amino acids. The CDR3 loop is CASSQGLSRHNEQFF. The CDR3 DNA reads TGCGCCAGCAGCCAAGGACTCTCCCGGCACAATGAGCAGTTCTTC.

The chain combines TRBV7-6 with TRBJ2-1; no clear D gene. Germline V CDR1 and CDR2: SGHVS, FNYEAQ. V lost 5 bases and J 4 bases, leaving 9 bases between the germline ends. The CDR3 totals 13 residues. CDR3 sequence reads: CASSRDTYNEQFF. The CDR3 DNA reads as TGTGCCAGCAGCAGAGACACGTACAATGAGCAGTTCTTC.

The chain couples TRBV2 to TRBJ2-7; 9 bases map to TRBD2. The CDR3 is made up of 16 amino acids. The V segment lost 0 bases and the J segment 6 bases; nucleotides outside the gene matches: 9. Germline CDR1 reads SNHLY; CDR2 reads FYNNEI. CDR3 coding DNA: TGTGCCAGCAGTGAAGCGGCAATAGCGGGAGACGGCGAGCAGTACTTC. This codes for CASSEAAIAGDGEQYF.

The V call is TRBV21-1, the J call TRBJ2-5; whether TRBD2, the table's D call, matches the DNA was not checked. TRBV21-1 is tagged as a pseudogene. The CDR3 sequence is 18 residues long. The CDR3, as DNA: TGTGCCAGCAGCAAAGATCGGGGTTGGGGCGGGAGACGAAAGACCCAGTACTTC. Residues: CASSKDRGWGGRRKTQYF.

The CDR3 coding sequence is TGTGCCAGCAGTTTGGACAATCCCCTTCGGAATGAGCAGTTCTTC. It codes for CASSLDNPLRNEQFF. The chain joins TRBV2 to TRBJ2-1; D might be TRBD1 (5 bases). The CDR3 length is 15 residues. The V and J ends lost 5 bases and 7 bases respectively, with 18 bases between them. Germline loops: CDR1 SNHLY, CDR2 FYNNEI.

The V and J genes are TRBV15 and TRBJ2-1; D is ambiguous. Germline lookup yields CDR1 LNHNV and CDR2 YYDKDF (reference sequence). Trimming removed 0 bases from V and 9 bases from J, with 12 bases in between. The CDR3 length is 14 residues. CDR3 in amino acids: CATSRDQATTEQFF. CDR3 DNA: TGTGCCACCAGCAGAGATCAGGCTACGACTGAGCAGTTCTTC.

This CDR3 reads CASSLFPGGTDTQYF. The CDR3 DNA reads as TGTGCCAGCAGTTTATTTCCAGGGGGCACAGATACGCAGTATTTT. The chain carries TRBV27 and TRBJ2-3; weak D call: TRBD1 (6 bases). Trimming removed 1 base from V and 1 base from J, with 9 bases in between. The CDR3 contains 15 residues. The germline V gene has CDR1 MNHEY and CDR2 SMNVEV (reference sequence).

The chain is built from TRBV7-2 and TRBJ2-3; TRBD1 might be the D (6 bases). Trimming removed 4 bases from V and 7 bases from J, with 15 bases in between. Germline values: CDR1 SGHTA, CDR2 FQGNSA. The length of the CDR3 is 14 residues. CDR3 protein: CASSSGARANTQYF. The CDR3 DNA follows: TGTGCCAGCAGCTCAGGGGCCCGGGCAAATACGCAGTATTTT. Together with reference TRBV7-2 and TRBJ2-3, the CDR3 gives the full variable domain: GAGVSQSPSNKVTEKGKDVELRCDPISGHTALYWYRQSLGQGLEFLIYFQGNSAPDKSGLPSDRFSAERTGGSVSTLTIQRTQQEDSAVYLCASSSGARANTQYFGPGTRLTVL.

J is TRBJ2-7 and V is TRBV14, with D hard to call. Germline V gene data show CDR1 as SGHDN and CDR2 as FVKESK. Trimming left V 1 base short and J 2 bases short, with 3 bases between. The CDR3 is 12 amino acids. This CDR3 is CASSQAPYEQYF. The CDR3 bases are TGTGCCAGCAGCCAAGCTCCCTACGAGCAGTACTTC.

The chain carries TRBV18 and TRBJ1-1, with a weak D call TRBD1 (6 bases). The V and J ends lost 3 bases and 4 bases respectively, with 15 bases between them. CDR3 size: 15 residues. CDR1 is KGHSH and CDR2 is LQKENI in the germline V gene. The CDR3 coding sequence is TGTGCCAGCTCACCCTCGGGCGGGGGGCTCACTGAAGCTTTCTTT. It translates to CASSPSGGGLTEAFF.

V is TRBV4-1 and J is TRBJ2-7; 7 nucleotides agree with TRBD1. The trim removed 1 base at V and 0 bases at J, leaving 3 bases unmatched. The CDR3 loop spans 15 amino acids. The V gene's germline CDR1 is MGHRA and CDR2 YSYEKL. The CDR3 here is CASSQVQGSSYEQYF. CDR3 coding DNA: TGCGCCAGCAGCCAAGTACAGGGGAGCTCCTACGAGCAGTACTTC.

The V and J genes are TRBV14 and TRBJ2-5; TRBD2 matches 12 bases. With V trimmed by 4 bases and J by 5 bases, 5 bases remained unmatched. This CDR3 contains 15 residues. The V gene's germline CDR1 is SGHDN and CDR2 FVKESK. The CDR3 DNA is TGTGCCAGCAGCCCACTAGCGGGAGGAACGGAGACCCAGTACTTC. Amino acids: CASSPLAGGTETQYF. The full variable domain, its missing parts supplied by reference TRBV14 and TRBJ2-5, is EAGVTQFPSHSVIEKGQTVTLRCDPISGHDNLYWYRRVMGKEIKFLLHFVKESKQDESGMPNNRFLAERTGGTYSTLKVQPAELEDSGVYFCASSPLAGGTETQYFGPGTRLLVL.

The CDR3 DNA reads as TGTGCCAGCAGTTACGGACTAGCGGTTTCGGATACGCAGTATTTT. Protein product: CASSYGLAVSDTQYF. This sequence joins TRBV2 and TRBJ2-3, with 10 bases that match TRBD2. There are 15 residues in the CDR3. The V gene's germline CDR1 is SNHLY and CDR2 FYNNEI. The V gene end was trimmed by 5 bases and the J gene end by 6 bases; junction bases not matched to a gene: 8. The full variable domain, with the rest looked up from reference TRBV2 and TRBJ2-3, is EPEVTQTPSHQVTQMGQEVILRCVPISNHLYFYWYRQILGQKVEFLVSFYNNEISEKSEIFDDQFSVERPDGSNFTLKIRSTKLEDSAMYFCASSYGLAVSDTQYFGPGTRLTVL.

The V and J genes are TRBV9 and TRBJ1-2; the match to TRBD1 covers 7 bases. CDR1 SGDLS and CDR2 YYNGEE come from the germline V gene. With 3 bases clipped from V and 4 bases from J, the junction kept 3 bases outside the gene matches. CDR3 length: 13 amino acids. The CDR3 DNA follows: TGTGCCAGCAGCGCCGACAGGGTCTATGGCTACACCTTC. Its translation: CASSADRVYGYTF.

This chain connects TRBV19 to TRBJ1-1; D is possibly TRBD1 (6 bases). V lost 5 bases and J 6 bases, leaving 22 bases between the germline ends. Germline CDR1 and CDR2: LNHDA and SQIVND (reference sequence). The CDR3 sequence is 16 residues long. The CDR3 DNA is TGTGCCAGTAGTGTCTGGGCAGGGGCCCACGGGGCTGAAGCTTTCTTT. It is translated as CASSVWAGAHGAEAFF.

The chain links TRBV7-6 to TRBJ1-1; D ambiguous. The ends were cut back, 1 base at V and 7 bases at J, with 13 bases in the middle. CDR1 and CDR2 (germline): SGHVS, FNYEAQ. The CDR3 loop spans 14 amino acids. The CDR3 reads CASSLDPAGDEAFF. The DNA for the CDR3 is TGTGCCAGCAGCTTAGATCCGGCAGGTGATGAAGCTTTCTTT.

This clone has a single count. J is TRBJ2-7 and V is TRBV7-8; D is perhaps TRBD2 (6 bases). V was trimmed by 3 bases and J by 3 bases, leaving 12 bases between them. This CDR3 is 14 amino acids long. Germline assignment: CDR1 SGHVS and CDR2 FQNEAQ. CDR3 nucleotide sequence: TGTGCCAGCAGCTTCCGGGACTCCTTCTACGAGCAGTACTTC. This translates into CASSFRDSFYEQYF.

The CDR3: CASSDQTGSDEQFF. CDR3 coding DNA: TGTGCCAGCAGTGATCAGACGGGGAGCGATGAGCAGTTCTTC. The rearrangement joins TRBV6-4 to TRBJ2-1; D is possibly TRBD2 (5 bases). V was cut by 3 bases and J by 8 bases, with 14 bases left in between. Per the germline V gene, CDR1 is MRHNA and CDR2 is SNTAGT. The CDR3 consists of 14 residues.

The V call is TRBV6-5, the J call TRBJ2-7; 11 nucleotides agree with TRBD1. Germline values: CDR1 MNHEY, CDR2 SVGAGI. This CDR3 region has 16 residues. V was pared by 0 bases and J by 6 bases, with 7 bases of the junction left unmatched. The CDR3 DNA reads TGTGCCAGCAGTTACTCCATCGGGACAGGGGGTTCCGAGCAGTACTTC. It codes for CASSYSIGTGGSEQYF.

This chain uses TRBV14 with TRBJ1-1, with a possible D match to TRBD1 (6 bases). The CDR3 sequence is 13 residues long. Germline V gives CDR1 SGHDN, CDR2 FVKESK. Trimming removed 1 base at V and 6 bases at J, with 9 bases between. DNA of the CDR3: TGTGCCAGCAGCCAAGTGGCAGGGGCTGAAGCTTTCTTT. Translation gives CASSQVAGAEAFF. The whole variable domain, filled in from reference TRBV14 and TRBJ1-1, reads EAGVTQFPSHSVIEKGQTVTLRCDPISGHDNLYWYRRVMGKEIKFLLHFVKESKQDESGMPNNRFLAERTGGTYSTLKVQPAELEDSGVYFCASSQVAGAEAFFGQGTRLTVV.

J is TRBJ2-1 and V is TRBV6-1; 8 bases match TRBD1. Germline V lookup: CDR1 MNHNS, CDR2 SASEGT. Losses at the gene ends were 5 bases for V and 8 bases for J; bases not matched to a gene: 11. The CDR3 covers 15 residues. In nucleotides, the CDR3 is TGTGCCAGCAGTCCAGGGGGCTTTGCTGTAGATGAGCAGTTCTTC. Translation: CASSPGGFAVDEQFF.

This chain links TRBV27 with TRBJ2-7, with D possibly TRBD1 on 5 matching bases. V lost 2 bases to trimming and J lost 3 bases, with 8 bases between them. This CDR3 comprises 13 residues. CDR1 is MNHEY and CDR2 is SMNVEV in the germline V gene (reference sequence). CDR3 DNA: TGTGCCAGCAGTTTAGGGGCTCTCTACGAGCAGTACTTC. This codes for CASSLGALYEQYF.

This clone was detected once. This rearrangement joins TRBV7-6 to TRBJ1-2; 8 bases are a match to TRBD1. CDR1 and CDR2 (germline): SGHVS, FNYEAQ. With V trimmed by 1 base and J by 7 bases, 2 bases remained unmatched. The CDR3 runs 13 residues. CDR3 protein: CASSLDRGSGYTF. In DNA form, the CDR3 reads TGTGCCAGCAGCTTAGACAGGGGGTCTGGCTACACCTTC.

The chain carries TRBV5-4 and TRBJ2-5; 11 bases align to TRBD2. The germline CDR1 and CDR2 sequences are SGHNT and YYREEE (reference sequence). The CDR3 runs to 19 residues. V lost 1 base, J lost 3 bases, and 14 bases stayed unmatched. The CDR3 loop reads CASSLPLGSSGGSKETQYF. DNA for the CDR3: TGTGCCAGCAGCTTGCCGCTCGGCTCTAGCGGGGGGTCAAAAGAGACCCAGTACTTC.